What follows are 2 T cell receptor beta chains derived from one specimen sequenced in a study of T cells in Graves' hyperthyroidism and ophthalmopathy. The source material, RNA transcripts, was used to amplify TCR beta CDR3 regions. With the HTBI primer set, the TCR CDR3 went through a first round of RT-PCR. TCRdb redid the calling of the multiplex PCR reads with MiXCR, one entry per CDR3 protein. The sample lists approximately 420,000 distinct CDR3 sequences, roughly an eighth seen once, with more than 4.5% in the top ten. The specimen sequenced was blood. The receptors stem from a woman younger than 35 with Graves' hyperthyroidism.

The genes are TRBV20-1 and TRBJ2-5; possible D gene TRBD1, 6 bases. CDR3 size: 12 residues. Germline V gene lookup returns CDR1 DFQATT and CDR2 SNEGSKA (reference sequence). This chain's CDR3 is CRTGTSQETQYF. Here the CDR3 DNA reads TGCAGGACGGGGACATCACAAGAGACCCAGTACTTC.

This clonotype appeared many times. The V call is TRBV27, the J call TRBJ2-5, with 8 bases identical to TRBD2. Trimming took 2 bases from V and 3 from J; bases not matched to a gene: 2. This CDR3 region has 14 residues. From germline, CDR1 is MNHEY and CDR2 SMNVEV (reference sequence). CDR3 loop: CASSLRAGEETQYF. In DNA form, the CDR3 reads TGTGCCAGCAGTTTAAGAGCGGGAGAAGAGACCCAGTACTTC.